Described below is a single TCR beta chain sequence and its context. With V trimmed by 4 bases and J by 6 bases, 8 bases remained unmatched. The length of the CDR3 is 15 residues. Germline loops: CDR1 MNHNY, CDR2 SVGAGI (reference sequence). The PCR made use of 60 Vbeta and 13 Jbeta primers. Profiling relied on immunoSEQ multiplex PCR, and the TCRdb table lists in-frame clones only, not all of them. The repertoire holds roughly 150,000 clones, with around 82% as singletons. This record belongs to a study of cytomegalovirus exposure and HLA in healthy donors. This rearrangement joins TRBV6-6 to TRBJ2-7; 11 nucleotides align to TRBD2. Sequenced input: PBMCs. The receptor's source is a woman aged 45-60 years in good health and CMV-seropositive. This chain's CDR3 is CASSSLAGGPGEQYF. In DNA form, the CDR3 reads TGTGCCAGCAGTTCCCTAGCGGGGGGCCCTGGCGAGCAGTACTTC.